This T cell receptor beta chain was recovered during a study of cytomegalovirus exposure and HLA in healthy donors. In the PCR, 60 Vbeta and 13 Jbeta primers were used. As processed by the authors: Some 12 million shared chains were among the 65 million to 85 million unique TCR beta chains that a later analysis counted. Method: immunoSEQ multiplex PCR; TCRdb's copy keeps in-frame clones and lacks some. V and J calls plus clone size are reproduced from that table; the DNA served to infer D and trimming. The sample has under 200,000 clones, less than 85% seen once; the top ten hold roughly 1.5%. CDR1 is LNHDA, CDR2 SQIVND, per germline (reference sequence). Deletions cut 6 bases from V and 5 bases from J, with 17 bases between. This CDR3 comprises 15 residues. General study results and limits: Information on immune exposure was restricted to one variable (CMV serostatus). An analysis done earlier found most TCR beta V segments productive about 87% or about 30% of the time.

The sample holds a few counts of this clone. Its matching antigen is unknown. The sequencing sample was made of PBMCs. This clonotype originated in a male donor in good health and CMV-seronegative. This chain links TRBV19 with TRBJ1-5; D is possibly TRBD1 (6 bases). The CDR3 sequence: CASRLQGWGYQPQHF. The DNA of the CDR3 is TGTGCCAGTAGATTACAGGGATGGGGGTATCAGCCCCAGCATTTT.